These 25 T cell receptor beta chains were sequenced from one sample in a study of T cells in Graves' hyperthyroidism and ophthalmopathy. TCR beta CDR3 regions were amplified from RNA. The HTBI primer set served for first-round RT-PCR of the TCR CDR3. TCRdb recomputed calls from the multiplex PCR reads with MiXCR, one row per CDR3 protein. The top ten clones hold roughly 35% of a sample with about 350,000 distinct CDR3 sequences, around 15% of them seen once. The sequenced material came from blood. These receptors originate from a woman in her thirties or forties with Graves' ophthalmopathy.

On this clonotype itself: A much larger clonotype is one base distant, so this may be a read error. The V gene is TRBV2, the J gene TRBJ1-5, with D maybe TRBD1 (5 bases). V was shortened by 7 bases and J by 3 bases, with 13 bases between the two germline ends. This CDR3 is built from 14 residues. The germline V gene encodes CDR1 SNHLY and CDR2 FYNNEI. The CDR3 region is CASKGKGLNQPQHF. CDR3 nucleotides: TGTGCCAGCAAAGGGAAGGGGCTCAATCAGCCCCAGCATTTT.

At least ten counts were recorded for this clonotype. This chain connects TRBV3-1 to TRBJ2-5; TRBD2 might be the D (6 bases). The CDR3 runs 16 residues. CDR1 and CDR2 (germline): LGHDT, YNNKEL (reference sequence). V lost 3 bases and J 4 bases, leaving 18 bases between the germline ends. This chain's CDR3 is CASSHGFDLEGETQYF. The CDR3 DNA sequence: TGTGCCAGCAGCCATGGATTTGACCTGGAGGGAGAGACCCAGTACTTC.

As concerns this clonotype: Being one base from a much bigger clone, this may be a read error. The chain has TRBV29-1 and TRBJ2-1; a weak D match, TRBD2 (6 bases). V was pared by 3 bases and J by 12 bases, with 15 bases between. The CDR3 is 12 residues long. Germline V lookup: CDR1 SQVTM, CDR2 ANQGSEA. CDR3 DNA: TGCAGCGTTGATTTACTAGCATATGGGCAGTTCTTC. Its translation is CSVDLLAYGQFF.

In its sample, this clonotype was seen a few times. CDR3 DNA sequence: TGTGCCAGCAGTGCGTCCGGGACAGGGGAGTTCTTC. Amino acid sequence: CASSASGTGEFF. The J gene is TRBJ2-1, the V gene TRBV6-1, with TRBD1 identical over 10 bases. J was trimmed by 14 bases and V by 4 bases; bases with no gene match: 5. The CDR3 extends over 12 amino acids. Germline V CDR1 and CDR2: MNHNS, SASEGT.

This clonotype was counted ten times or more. CDR3 sequence reads: CATSDPGVNQPQHF. The CDR3 coding sequence is TGTGCCACCAGTGATCCAGGGGTAAATCAGCCCCAGCATTTT. The chain joins TRBV24-1 to TRBJ1-5; D may be TRBD1 (6 bases). The CDR3 has 14 amino acids. Germline CDR1 and CDR2: KGHDR and SFDVKD. Trimming left V 3 bases short and J 4 bases short, with 9 bases between.

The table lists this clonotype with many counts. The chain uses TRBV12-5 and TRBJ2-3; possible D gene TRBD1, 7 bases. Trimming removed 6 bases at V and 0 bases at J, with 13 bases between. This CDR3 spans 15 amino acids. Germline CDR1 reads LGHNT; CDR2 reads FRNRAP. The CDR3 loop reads CASGNRGGSTDTQYF. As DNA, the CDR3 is TGTGCTAGTGGCAACAGGGGAGGAAGCACAGATACGCAGTATTTT.

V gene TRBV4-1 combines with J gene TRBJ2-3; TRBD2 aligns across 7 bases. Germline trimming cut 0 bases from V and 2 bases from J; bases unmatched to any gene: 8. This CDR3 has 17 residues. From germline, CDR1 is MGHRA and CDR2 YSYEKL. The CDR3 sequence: CASSQDGTGGLTDTQYF. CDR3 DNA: TGCGCCAGCAGCCAAGATGGGACGGGGGGACTCACAGATACGCAGTATTTT.

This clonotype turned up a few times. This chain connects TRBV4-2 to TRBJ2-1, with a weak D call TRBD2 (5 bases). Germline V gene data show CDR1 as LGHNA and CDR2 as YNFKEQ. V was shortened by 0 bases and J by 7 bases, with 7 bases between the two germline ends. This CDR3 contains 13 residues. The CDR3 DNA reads TGTGCCAGCAGCCAAGACGGAGGAAATGAGCAGTTCTTC. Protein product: CASSQDGGNEQFF.

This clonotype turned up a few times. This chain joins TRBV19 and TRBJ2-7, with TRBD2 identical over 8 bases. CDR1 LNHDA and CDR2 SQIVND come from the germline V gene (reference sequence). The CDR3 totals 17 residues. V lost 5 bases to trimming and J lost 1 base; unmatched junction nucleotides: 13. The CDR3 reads CASSAASGRSASYEQYF. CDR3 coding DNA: TGTGCCAGTAGTGCGGCTAGCGGGCGCTCTGCTTCCTACGAGCAGTACTTC.

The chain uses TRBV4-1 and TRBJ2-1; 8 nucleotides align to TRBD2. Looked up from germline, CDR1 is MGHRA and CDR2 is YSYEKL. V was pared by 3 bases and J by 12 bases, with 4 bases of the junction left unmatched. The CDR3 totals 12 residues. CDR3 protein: CASSQPGTRQFF. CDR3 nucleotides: TGCGCCAGCAGCCAGCCGGGGACTAGGCAGTTCTTC.

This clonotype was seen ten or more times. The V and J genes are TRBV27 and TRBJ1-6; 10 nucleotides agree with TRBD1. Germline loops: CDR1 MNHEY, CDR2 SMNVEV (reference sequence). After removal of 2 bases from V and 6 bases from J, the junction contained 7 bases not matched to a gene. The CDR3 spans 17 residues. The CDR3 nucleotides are TGTGCCAGCAGTTTACTCAGACAGGGGGCGGGTAATTCACCCCTCCACTTT. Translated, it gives CASSLLRQGAGNSPLHF.

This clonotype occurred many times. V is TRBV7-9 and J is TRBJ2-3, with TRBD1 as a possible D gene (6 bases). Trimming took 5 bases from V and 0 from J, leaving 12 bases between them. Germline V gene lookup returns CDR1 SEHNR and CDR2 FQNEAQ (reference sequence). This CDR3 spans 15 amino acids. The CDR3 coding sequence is TGTGCCAGCAGCCCAACAGGGATTAGCACAGATACGCAGTATTTT. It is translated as CASSPTGISTDTQYF. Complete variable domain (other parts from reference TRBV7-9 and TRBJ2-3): DTGVSQNPRHKITKRGQNVTFRCDPISEHNRLYWYRQTLGQGPEFLTYFQNEAQLEKSRLLSDRFSAERPKGSFSTLEIQRTEQGDSAMYLCASSPTGISTDTQYFGPGTRLTVL.

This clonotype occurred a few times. The CDR3 nucleotides are TGTGCCAGCAGCTTGCAGATTGCAAAACTAAACACAGATACGCAGTATTTT. Residues: CASSLQIAKLNTDTQYF. V and J are TRBV5-6 and TRBJ2-3, with unresolved D. Trimming cost V 1 base and J 2 bases, with 17 bases left between them. CDR1 SGHDT and CDR2 YYEEEE come from the germline V gene. This CDR3 is 17 amino acids long.

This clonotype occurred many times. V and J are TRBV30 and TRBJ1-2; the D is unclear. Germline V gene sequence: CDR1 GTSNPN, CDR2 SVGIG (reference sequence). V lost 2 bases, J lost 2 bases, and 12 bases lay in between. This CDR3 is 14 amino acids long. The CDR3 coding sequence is TGTGCCTGGAGTAGTGACTCTCTGAACTATGGCTACACCTTC. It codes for CAWSSDSLNYGYTF. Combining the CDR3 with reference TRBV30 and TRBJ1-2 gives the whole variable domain SQTIHQWPATLVQPVGSPLSLECTVEGTSNPNLYWYRQAAGRGLQLLFYSVGIGQISSEVPQNLSASRPQDRQFILSSKKLLLSDSGFYLCAWSSDSLNYGYTFGSGTRLTVV.

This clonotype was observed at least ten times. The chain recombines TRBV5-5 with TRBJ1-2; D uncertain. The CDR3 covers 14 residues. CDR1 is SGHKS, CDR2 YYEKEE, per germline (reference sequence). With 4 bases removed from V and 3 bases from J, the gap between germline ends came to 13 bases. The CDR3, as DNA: TGTGCCAGCAGCCTAGTATGGCCTGACTATGGCTACACCTTC. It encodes CASSLVWPDYGYTF.

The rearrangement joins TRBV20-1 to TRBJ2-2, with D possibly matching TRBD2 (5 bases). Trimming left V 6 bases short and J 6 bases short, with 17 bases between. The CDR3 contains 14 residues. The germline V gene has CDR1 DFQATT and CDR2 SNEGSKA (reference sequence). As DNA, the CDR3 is TGCAGTGCCCCCAGAGTCGAGGGAGCCGGGGAGCTGTTTTTT. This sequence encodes CSAPRVEGAGELFF.

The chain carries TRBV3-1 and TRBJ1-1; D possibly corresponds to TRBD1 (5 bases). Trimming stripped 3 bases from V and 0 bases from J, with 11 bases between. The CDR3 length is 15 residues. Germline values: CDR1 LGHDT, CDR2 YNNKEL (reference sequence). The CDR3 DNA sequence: TGTGCCAGCAGCCAGGGCCCGACAGTGAACACTGAAGCTTTCTTT. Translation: CASSQGPTVNTEAFF.

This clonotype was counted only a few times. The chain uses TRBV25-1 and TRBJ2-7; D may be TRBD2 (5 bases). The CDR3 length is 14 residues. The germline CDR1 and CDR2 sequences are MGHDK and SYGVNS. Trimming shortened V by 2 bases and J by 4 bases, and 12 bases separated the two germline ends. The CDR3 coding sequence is TGTGCCAGCAGTGAAAGGGAGCTCCCTTACGAGCAGTACTTC. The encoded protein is CASSERELPYEQYF.

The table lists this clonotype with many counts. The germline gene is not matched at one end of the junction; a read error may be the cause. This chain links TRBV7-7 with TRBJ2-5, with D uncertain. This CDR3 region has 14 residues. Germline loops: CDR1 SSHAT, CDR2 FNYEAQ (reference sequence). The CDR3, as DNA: TGTGCTAGCAGCCCAGCGAGTGGGCGAGAGACCCAGTACTTC. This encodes CASSPASGRETQYF.

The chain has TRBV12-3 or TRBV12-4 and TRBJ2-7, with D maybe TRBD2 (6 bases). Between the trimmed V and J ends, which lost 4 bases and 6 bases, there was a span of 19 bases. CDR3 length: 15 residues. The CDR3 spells CASSYTSRSPCEQYF. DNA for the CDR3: TGTGCCAGCAGTTATACTAGCAGGAGCCCCTGCGAGCAGTACTTC.

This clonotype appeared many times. The CDR3 DNA is TGTGCCAGCAGCTTGAGCCTTAACTATGGCTACACCTTC. Protein sequence: CASSLSLNYGYTF. V gene TRBV5-5 combines with J gene TRBJ1-2; D uncertain. V lost 1 base to trimming and J lost 1 base, with 5 bases between them. The CDR3 is 13 residues long. The V gene's germline CDR1 is SGHKS and CDR2 YYEKEE (reference sequence).

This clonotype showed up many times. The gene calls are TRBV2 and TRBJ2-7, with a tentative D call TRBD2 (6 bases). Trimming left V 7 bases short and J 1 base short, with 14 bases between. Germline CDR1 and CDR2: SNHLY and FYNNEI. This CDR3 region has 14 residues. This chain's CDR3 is CASISSGWSYEQYF. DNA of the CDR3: TGTGCCAGCATTTCGAGCGGGTGGTCCTACGAGCAGTACTTC. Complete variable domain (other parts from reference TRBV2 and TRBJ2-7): EPEVTQTPSHQVTQMGQEVILRCVPISNHLYFYWYRQILGQKVEFLVSFYNNEISEKSEIFDDQFSVERPDGSNFTLKIRSTKLEDSAMYFCASISSGWSYEQYFGPGTRLTVT.

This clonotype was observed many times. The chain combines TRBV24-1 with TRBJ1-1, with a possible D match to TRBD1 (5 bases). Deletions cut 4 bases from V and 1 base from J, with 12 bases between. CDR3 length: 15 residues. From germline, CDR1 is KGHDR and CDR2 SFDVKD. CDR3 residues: CATSEAGTGNTEAFF. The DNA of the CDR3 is TGTGCCACCAGTGAGGCCGGGACGGGGAACACTGAAGCTTTCTTT.

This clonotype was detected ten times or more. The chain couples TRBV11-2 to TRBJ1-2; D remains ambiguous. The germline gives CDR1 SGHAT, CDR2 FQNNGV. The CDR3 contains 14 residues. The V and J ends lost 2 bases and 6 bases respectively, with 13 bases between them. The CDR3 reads CASSLSAGKNGYTF. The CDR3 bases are TGTGCCAGCAGCTTATCGGCAGGAAAGAATGGCTACACCTTC. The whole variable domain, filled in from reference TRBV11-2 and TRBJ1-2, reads EAGVAQSPRYKIIEKRQSVAFWCNPISGHATLYWYQQILGQGPKLLIQFQNNGVVDDSQLPKDRFSAERLKGVDSTLKIQPAKLEDSAVYLCASSLSAGKNGYTFGSGTRLTVV.

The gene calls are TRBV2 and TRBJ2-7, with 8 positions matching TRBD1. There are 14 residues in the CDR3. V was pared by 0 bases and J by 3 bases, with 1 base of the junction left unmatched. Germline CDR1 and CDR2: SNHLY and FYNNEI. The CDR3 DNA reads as TGTGCCAGCAGTGAAGCTGGACAGGGCTACGAGCAGTACTTC. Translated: CASSEAGQGYEQYF.